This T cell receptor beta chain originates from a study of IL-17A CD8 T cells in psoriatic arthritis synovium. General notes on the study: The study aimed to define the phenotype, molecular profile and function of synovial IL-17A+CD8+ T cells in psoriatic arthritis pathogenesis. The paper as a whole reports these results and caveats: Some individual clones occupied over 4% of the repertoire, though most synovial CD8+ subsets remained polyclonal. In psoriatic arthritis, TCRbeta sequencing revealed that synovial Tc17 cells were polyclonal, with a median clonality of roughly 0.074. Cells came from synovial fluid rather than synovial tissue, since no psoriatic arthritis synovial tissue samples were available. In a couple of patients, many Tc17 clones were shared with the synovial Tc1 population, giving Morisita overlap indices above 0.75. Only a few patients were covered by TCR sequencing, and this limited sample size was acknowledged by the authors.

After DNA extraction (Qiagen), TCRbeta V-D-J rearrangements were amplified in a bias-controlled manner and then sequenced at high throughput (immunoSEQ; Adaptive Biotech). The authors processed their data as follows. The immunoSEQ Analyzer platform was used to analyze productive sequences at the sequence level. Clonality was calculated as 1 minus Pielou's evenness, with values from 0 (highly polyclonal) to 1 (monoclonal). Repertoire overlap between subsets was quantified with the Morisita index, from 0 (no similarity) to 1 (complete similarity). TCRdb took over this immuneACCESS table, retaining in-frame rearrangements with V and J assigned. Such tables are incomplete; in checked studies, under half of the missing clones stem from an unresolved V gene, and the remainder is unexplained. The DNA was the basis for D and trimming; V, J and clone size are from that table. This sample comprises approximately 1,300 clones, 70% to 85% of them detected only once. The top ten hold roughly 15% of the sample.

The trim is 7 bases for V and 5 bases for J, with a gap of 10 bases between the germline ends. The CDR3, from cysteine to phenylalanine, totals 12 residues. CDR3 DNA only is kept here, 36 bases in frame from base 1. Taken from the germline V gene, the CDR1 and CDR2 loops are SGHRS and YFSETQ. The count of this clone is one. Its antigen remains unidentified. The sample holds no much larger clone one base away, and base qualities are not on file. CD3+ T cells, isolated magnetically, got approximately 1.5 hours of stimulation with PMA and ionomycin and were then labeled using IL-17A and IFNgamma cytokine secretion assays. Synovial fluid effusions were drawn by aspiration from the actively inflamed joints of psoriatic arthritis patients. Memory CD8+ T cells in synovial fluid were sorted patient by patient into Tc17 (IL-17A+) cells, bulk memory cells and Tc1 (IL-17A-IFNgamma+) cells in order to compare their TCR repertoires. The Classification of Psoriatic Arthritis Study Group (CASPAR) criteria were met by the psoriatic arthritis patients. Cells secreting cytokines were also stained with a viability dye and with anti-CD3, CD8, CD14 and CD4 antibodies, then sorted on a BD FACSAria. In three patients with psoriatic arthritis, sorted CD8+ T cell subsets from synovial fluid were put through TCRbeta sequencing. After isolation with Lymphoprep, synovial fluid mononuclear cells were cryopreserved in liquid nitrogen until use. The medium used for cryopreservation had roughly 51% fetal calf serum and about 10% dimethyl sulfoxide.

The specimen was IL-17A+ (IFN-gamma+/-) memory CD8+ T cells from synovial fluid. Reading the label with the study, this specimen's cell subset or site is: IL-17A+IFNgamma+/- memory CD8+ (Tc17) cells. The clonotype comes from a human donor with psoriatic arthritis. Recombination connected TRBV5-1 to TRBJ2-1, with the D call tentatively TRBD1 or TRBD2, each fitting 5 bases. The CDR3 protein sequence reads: CASRDRNNEQFF. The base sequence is TGCGCCAGCCGGGACCGAAACAATGAGCAGTTCTTC.